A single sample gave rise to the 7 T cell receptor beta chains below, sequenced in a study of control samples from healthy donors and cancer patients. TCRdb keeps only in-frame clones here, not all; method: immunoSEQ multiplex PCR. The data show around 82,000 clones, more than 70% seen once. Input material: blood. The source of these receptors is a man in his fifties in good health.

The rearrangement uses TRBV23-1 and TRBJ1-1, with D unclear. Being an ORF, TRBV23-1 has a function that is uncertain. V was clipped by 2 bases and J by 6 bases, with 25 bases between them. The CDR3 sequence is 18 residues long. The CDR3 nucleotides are TGCGCCAGCAGTCAAGGGTGCGGCACCCTCTTCAAAGTGGCTGAAGCTTTCTTT. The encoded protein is CASSQGCGTLFKVAEAFF.

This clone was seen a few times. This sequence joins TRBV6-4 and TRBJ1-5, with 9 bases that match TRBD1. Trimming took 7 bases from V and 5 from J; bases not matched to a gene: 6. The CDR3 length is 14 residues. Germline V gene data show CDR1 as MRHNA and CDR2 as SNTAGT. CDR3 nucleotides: TGTGCCAGCACCCGGGACAGGGAGTATCAGCCCCAGCATTTT. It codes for CASTRDREYQPQHF.

For the CDR3, the DNA is TGTGCCACCAGCATTAGCGGGATGGGGATGAACGAGCAGTACTTC. Translating gives CATSISGMGMNEQYF. The chain couples TRBV15 to TRBJ2-7; 8 bases agree with TRBD2. The V and J ends lost 4 bases and 5 bases, in that order; junction bases with no gene match: 10. Per germline, CDR1 LNHNV and CDR2 YYDKDF (reference sequence). The CDR3 extends over 15 amino acids.

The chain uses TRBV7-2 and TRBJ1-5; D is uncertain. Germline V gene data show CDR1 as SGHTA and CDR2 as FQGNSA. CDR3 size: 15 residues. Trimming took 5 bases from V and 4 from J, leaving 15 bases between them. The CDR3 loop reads CASSPQTGSNQPQHF. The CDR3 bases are TGTGCCAGCAGCCCACAGACCGGTTCGAATCAGCCCCAGCATTTT.

The CDR3 nucleotides are TGTGCCAGCAGCTTACAAAGGGGCAGCACAGATACGCAGTATTTT. This translates into CASSLQRGSTDTQYF. V usage is TRBV7-3 and J usage is TRBJ2-3, with D possibly matching TRBD1 (5 bases). The length of the CDR3 is 15 residues. Germline V gene data show CDR1 as SGHTA and CDR2 as FQGTGA. V lost 2 bases and J lost 0, with 9 bases in between. Full variable domain (rest looked up from reference TRBV7-3 and TRBJ2-3): GAGVSQTPSNKVTEKGKYVELRCDPISGHTALYWYRQSLGQGPEFLIYFQGTGAADDSGLPNDRFFAVRPEGSVSTLKIQRTERGDSAVYLCASSLQRGSTDTQYFGPGTRLTVL.

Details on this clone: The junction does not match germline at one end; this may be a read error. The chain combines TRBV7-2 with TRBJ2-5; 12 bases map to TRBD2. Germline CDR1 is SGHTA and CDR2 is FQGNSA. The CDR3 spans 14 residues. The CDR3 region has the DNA TGTGCCAGCAGCTTAGTGACTAGCGGGGGACTGGGGAACTTC. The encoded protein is CASSLVTSGGLGNF.

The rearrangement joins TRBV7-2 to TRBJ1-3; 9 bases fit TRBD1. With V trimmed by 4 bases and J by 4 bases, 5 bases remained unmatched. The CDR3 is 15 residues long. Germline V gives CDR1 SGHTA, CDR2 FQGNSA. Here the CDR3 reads CASSSGTGRGNTIYF. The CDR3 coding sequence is TGTGCCAGCAGCTCCGGGACAGGGCGGGGAAACACCATATATTTT.